These 19 T cell receptor beta chains were all obtained from the same sample, sequenced in a study of vaccination and CD4 T cells after COVID-19 (dated by TCRdb to 2021 to 2024). These TCRs' antigens remain unknown. What this sample's treatment or condition label stands for: 10-day PBMC culture with coronavirus spike peptide pools or control peptides (ViraFEST assay). Library construction relied on PCR. The data were produced on an Illumina iSeq 100. DNA from cultured CD4+ T cells was subjected to TCR sequencing with the Oncomine TCR Beta short-read assay at the Johns Hopkins FTIC core. In-frame beta chains were kept once TCRdb had trimmed the public reads at Q25 with fastp and called clones with MiXCR. Under each unique CDR3 protein, matching rows form one entry showing the most common genes and DNA. The sample contains about 12,000 distinct CDR3 sequences, 76% of them found a single time. In total, the top ten clones hold roughly 11% of the sample.

Sample: CD4+ T cells from blood, cultured in vitro. These receptors all come from a human donor who had recovered from COVID-19.

This sequence joins TRBV11-3 and TRBJ2-2; a possible D gene is TRBD2 (6 bases). The V gene lost 5 bases and the J gene lost 6 bases, with 13 bases spanning the gap. Germline-derived CDR1 and CDR2 are SGHNT and YENEEA. The CDR3 sequence is 14 residues long. Here the CDR3 DNA reads TGTGCCAGCAGCCCGCGACTAGTCTCCGGGGAGCTGTTTTTT. Amino acid sequence: CASSPRLVSGELFF. The full variable domain, rest sourced from reference TRBV11-3 and TRBJ2-2, is EAGVVQSPRYKIIEKKQPVAFWCNPISGHNTLYWYLQNLGQGPELLIRYENEEAVDDSQLPKDRFSAERLKGVDSTLKIQPAELGDSAVYLCASSPRLVSGELFFGEGSRLTVL.

The gene calls are TRBV24-1 and TRBJ2-1, with D possibly matching TRBD1 (5 bases). The V and J ends lost 0 bases and 6 bases respectively, with 11 bases between them. The CDR3 spans 15 residues. Germline V CDR1 and CDR2: KGHDR, SFDVKD. The CDR3 region has the DNA TGTGCCACCAGTGATTTGGGGGCAGGGTCCAATGAGCAGTTCTTC. Translated, it gives CATSDLGAGSNEQFF.

V is TRBV5-1 and J is TRBJ1-6, with 11 bases lining up with TRBD1. In germline, CDR1 is SGHRS, CDR2 YFSETQ. The length of the CDR3 is 15 residues. The junction had 8 bases not matched to a gene; V was cut back by 4 bases and J by 11 bases. The CDR3 region is CASSAGQGATAPLHF. The DNA of the CDR3 is TGCGCCAGCAGCGCCGGACAGGGGGCGACGGCACCCCTCCACTTT. Full variable domain (rest looked up from reference TRBV5-1 and TRBJ1-6): KAGVTQTPRYLIKTRGQQVTLSCSPISGHRSVSWYQQTPGQGLQFLFEYFSETQRNKGNFPGRFSGRQFSNSRSEMNVSTLELGDSALYLCASSAGQGATAPLHFGNGTRLTVT.

The rearrangement uses TRBV9 and TRBJ1-2; 8 bases fit TRBD1. Germline V gene lookup returns CDR1 SGDLS and CDR2 YYNGEE. With 4 bases clipped from V and 4 bases from J, the junction kept 15 bases outside the gene matches. The CDR3 loop spans 17 amino acids. The CDR3 DNA sequence: TGTGCCAGCAGCCCGAGAGACAGGGGCGGATATCTCTATGGCTACACCTTC. Protein sequence: CASSPRDRGGYLYGYTF.

The chain is built from TRBV6-1 and TRBJ2-7; the D is unclear. The CDR3 sequence is 16 residues long. Germline CDR1 is MNHNS and CDR2 is SASEGT. Trimming shortened V by 4 bases and J by 2 bases, and 18 bases separated the two germline ends. The CDR3 DNA reads as TGTGCCAGCAGTGCGACTCAACAGATAAGAGCCTACGAGCAGTACTTC. It encodes CASSATQQIRAYEQYF.

The V gene is TRBV7-2, the J gene TRBJ2-6; D not certain. The V gene lost 4 bases and the J gene lost 1 base, with 11 bases spanning the gap. The germline gives CDR1 SGHTA, CDR2 FQGNSA. The CDR3 runs to 16 residues. The CDR3 nucleotides read TGTGCCAGCAGCTCCCGCTACGGATCTGGGGCCAACGTCCTGACTTTC. This codes for CASSSRYGSGANVLTF.

The V and J genes are TRBV11-2 and TRBJ2-7; the D gene is possibly TRBD2 (5 bases). This CDR3 region has 15 residues. The V gene's germline CDR1 is SGHAT and CDR2 FQNNGV. V was cut by 5 bases and J by 3 bases, with 17 bases left in between. CDR3 region: CASSPLDKPDYEQYF. The CDR3 nucleotides read TGTGCCAGCAGCCCACTAGACAAGCCGGACTACGAGCAGTACTTC.

The chain joins TRBV7-8 to TRBJ2-7; TRBD1 agrees at 9 bases. Germline values: CDR1 SGHVS, CDR2 FQNEAQ. After removal of 1 base from V and 5 bases from J, the junction contained 9 bases not matched to a gene. This CDR3 has 16 residues. The CDR3 DNA is TGTGCCAGCAGCTTAGTTGGCGGGACAGGGTTTAACGAGCAGTACTTC. Its translation is CASSLVGGTGFNEQYF.

J is TRBJ1-4 and V is TRBV5-1, with 7 bases lining up with TRBD1. Germline V gene data show CDR1 as SGHRS and CDR2 as YFSETQ. The J segment lost 5 bases and the V segment lost 5 bases, leaving 12 bases of the junction unmatched. This CDR3 spans 16 amino acids. The CDR3 here is CASSLIPGQSNEKLFF. CDR3 DNA sequence: TGCGCCAGCAGTTTAATCCCGGGACAGTCCAATGAAAAACTGTTTTTT.

V gene TRBV24-1 combines with J gene TRBJ1-2, with 7 bases matching TRBD1. J was trimmed by 2 bases and V by 7 bases; bases with no gene match: 9. The CDR3 totals 15 residues. The germline V gene encodes CDR1 KGHDR and CDR2 SFDVKD. The CDR3 loop is CATRPAGTENYGYTF. Here the CDR3 DNA reads TGTGCCACCAGGCCCGCCGGGACAGAGAACTATGGCTACACCTTC.

This chain uses TRBV11-3 with TRBJ1-2; D is ambiguous. Trimming pared 4 bases from V and 7 bases from J, leaving 13 bases between. Germline V CDR1 and CDR2: SGHNT, YENEEA. The CDR3 is 13 amino acids. The CDR3 loop is CASSSPREGGYTF. The CDR3 region has the DNA TGTGCCAGCAGCTCCCCGCGTGAGGGTGGCTACACCTTC.

This chain joins TRBV6-5 and TRBJ1-5, with 7 bases identical to TRBD1. CDR1 and CDR2 from the germline V gene are MNHEY and SVGAGI. CDR3 length: 13 amino acids. J was trimmed by 5 bases and V by 2 bases; bases with no gene match: 0. CDR3 amino acids: CASSYTGDQPQHF. In DNA, the CDR3 is TGTGCCAGCAGTTACACAGGGGATCAGCCCCAGCATTTT.

This chain connects TRBV28 to TRBJ1-6, with TRBD1 as a possible D gene (6 bases). This CDR3 comprises 14 residues. Deletions cut 1 base from V and 8 bases from J, with 9 bases between. Germline CDR1 and CDR2: MDHEN and SYDVKM. CDR3 residues: CASSLSGQYSPLHF. The CDR3 region has the DNA TGTGCCAGCAGTTTATCGGGACAATATTCACCCCTCCACTTT.

The chain employs TRBV19 and TRBJ1-2, with D tentatively TRBD1 (6 bases). This CDR3 comprises 15 residues. Germline V gene data show CDR1 as LNHDA and CDR2 as SQIVND (reference sequence). V was pared by 4 bases and J by 6 bases, with 18 bases between. The chain's CDR3 is CASSNEQGGGHGYTF. CDR3 nucleotides: TGTGCCAGTAGTAACGAACAGGGCGGGGGTCATGGCTACACCTTC. The full variable domain, completed using reference TRBV19 and TRBJ1-2, is DGGITQSPKYLFRKEGQNVTLSCEQNLNHDAMYWYRQDPGQGLRLIYYSQIVNDFQKGDIAEGYSVSREKKESFPLTVTSAQKNPTAFYLCASSNEQGGGHGYTFGSGTRLTVV.

The V and J genes are TRBV7-3 and TRBJ2-1; the match to TRBD1 covers 10 bases. CDR1 is SGHTA, CDR2 FQGTGA, per germline. With V trimmed by 1 base and J by 9 bases, 12 bases remained unmatched. The CDR3 is 17 amino acids. The CDR3 coding sequence is TGTGCCAGCAGCTTAATCCGGAGCCGACAGGGGGCGGGTGAGCAGTTCTTC. Amino acid sequence: CASSLIRSRQGAGEQFF.

V is TRBV20-1 and J is TRBJ1-5; no definite D call. V lost 3 bases to trimming and J lost 4 bases, with 7 bases between them. The germline V gene has CDR1 DFQATT and CDR2 SNEGSKA (reference sequence). This CDR3 has 12 amino acids. CDR3 in amino acids: CSASSPNQPQHF. DNA for the CDR3: TGCAGTGCTAGTAGCCCAAATCAGCCCCAGCATTTT.

This clonotype was counted a few times. V gene TRBV7-9 combines with J gene TRBJ1-1; D gene uncertain. The CDR3 is made up of 13 amino acids. The germline V gene has CDR1 SEHNR and CDR2 FQNEAQ (reference sequence). Trimming shortened V by 5 bases and J by 2 bases, and 9 bases separated the two germline ends. In nucleotides, the CDR3 is TGTGCCAGCAGCACCACGACCAACACTGAAGCTTTCTTT. It translates to CASSTTTNTEAFF.

The chain couples TRBV2 to TRBJ1-5; 11 bases fit TRBD1. Trimming at V came to 8 bases and at J to 0 bases, leaving 6 bases not matched to a gene. The CDR3 length is 16 residues. Germline loops: CDR1 SNHLY, CDR2 FYNNEI. This CDR3 reads CASGDRGSPSNQPQHF. The CDR3 DNA reads as TGTGCCAGCGGGGACAGGGGGTCCCCTAGCAATCAGCCCCAGCATTTT.

J is TRBJ2-5 and V is TRBV4-3; D is uncertain. This CDR3 spans 16 amino acids. Germline loops: CDR1 LGHNA, CDR2 YSLEER. Trimming stripped 4 bases from V and 1 base from J, with 16 bases between. This chain's CDR3 is CASSRGNTLSQETQYF. The CDR3 coding sequence is TGCGCCAGCAGCCGAGGAAATACCCTGTCCCAAGAGACCCAGTACTTC.